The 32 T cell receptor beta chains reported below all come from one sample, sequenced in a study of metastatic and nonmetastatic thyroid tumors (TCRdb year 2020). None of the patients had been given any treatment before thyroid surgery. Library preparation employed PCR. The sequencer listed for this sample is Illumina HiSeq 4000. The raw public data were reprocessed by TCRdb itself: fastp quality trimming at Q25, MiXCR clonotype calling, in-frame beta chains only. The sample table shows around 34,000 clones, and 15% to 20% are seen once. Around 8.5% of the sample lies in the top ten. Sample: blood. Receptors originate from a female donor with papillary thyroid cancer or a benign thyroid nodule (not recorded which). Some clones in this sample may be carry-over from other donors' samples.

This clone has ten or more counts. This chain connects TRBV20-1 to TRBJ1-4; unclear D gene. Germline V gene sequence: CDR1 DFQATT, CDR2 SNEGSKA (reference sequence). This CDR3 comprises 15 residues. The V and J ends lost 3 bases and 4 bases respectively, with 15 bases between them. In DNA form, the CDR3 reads TGCAGTGCTAGTCGCCCGAGCGGCCTTAATGAAAAACTGTTTTTT. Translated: CSASRPSGLNEKLFF.

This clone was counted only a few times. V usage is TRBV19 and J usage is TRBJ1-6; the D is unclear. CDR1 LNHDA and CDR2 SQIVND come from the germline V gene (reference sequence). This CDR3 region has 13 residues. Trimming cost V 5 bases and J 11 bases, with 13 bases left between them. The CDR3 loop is CASSVDGMAPLHF. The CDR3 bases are TGTGCCAGTAGTGTGGACGGGATGGCACCCCTCCACTTT.

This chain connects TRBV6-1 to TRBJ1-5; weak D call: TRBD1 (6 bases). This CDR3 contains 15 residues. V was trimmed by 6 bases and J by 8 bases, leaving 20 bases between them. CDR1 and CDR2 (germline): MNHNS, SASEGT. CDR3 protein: CASSHLGTPREPQHF. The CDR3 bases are TGTGCCAGCAGCCACCTCGGGACACCACGAGAGCCCCAGCATTTT.

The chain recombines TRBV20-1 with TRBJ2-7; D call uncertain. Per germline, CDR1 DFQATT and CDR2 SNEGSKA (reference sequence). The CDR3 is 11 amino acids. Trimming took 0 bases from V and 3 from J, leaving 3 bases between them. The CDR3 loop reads CSARDNYEQYF. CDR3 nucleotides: TGCAGTGCTAGAGACAACTACGAGCAGTACTTC.

CDR3 sequence: CASSTGRNTEAFF. DNA of the CDR3: TGTGCCAGCAGTACCGGTAGGAACACTGAAGCTTTCTTT. The rearrangement joins TRBV12-3 or TRBV12-4 to TRBJ1-1, with D uncertain. The ends were cut back, 5 bases at V and 1 base at J, with 8 bases in the middle. CDR3 length: 13 residues.

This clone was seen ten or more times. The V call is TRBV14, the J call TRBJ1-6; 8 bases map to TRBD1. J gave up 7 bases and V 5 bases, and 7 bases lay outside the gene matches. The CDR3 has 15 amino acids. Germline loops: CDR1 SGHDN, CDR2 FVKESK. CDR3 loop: CASSKRTGGNSPLHF. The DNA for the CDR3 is TGTGCCAGCAGCAAAAGAACAGGGGGAAATTCACCCCTCCACTTT.

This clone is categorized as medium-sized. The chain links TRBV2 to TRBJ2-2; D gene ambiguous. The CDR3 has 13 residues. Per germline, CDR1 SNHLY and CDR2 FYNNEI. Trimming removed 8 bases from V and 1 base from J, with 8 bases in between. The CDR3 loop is CASGLRNTGELFF. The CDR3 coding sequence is TGTGCCAGCGGGCTGAGGAACACCGGGGAGCTGTTTTTT.

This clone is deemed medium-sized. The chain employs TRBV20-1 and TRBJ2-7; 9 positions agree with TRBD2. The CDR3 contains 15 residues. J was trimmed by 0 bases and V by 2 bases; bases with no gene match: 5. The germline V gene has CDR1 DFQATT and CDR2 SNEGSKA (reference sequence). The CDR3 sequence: CSARYTSGLSYEQYF. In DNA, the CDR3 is TGCAGTGCTAGATATACTAGCGGGCTCTCCTACGAGCAGTACTTC.

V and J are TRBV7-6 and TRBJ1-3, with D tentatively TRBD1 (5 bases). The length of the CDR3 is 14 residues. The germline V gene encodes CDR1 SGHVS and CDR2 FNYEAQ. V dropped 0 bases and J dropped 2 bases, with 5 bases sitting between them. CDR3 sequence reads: CASSLARAGNTIYF. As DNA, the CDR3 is TGTGCCAGCAGCTTAGCCAGGGCTGGAAACACCATATATTTT.

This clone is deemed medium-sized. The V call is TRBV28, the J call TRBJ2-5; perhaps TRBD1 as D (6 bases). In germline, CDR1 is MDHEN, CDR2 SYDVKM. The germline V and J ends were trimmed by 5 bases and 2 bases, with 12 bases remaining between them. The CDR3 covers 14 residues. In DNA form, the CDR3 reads TGTGCCAGCAGTACCGGACAGAGTCAAGAGACCCAGTACTTC. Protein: CASSTGQSQETQYF.

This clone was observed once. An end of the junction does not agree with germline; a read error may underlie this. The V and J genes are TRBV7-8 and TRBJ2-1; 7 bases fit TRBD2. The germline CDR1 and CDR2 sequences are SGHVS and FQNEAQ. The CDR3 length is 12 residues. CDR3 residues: CASSPGGLVVWF. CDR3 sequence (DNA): TGTGCCAGCAGCCCGGGGGGACTGGTAGTTTGGTTC. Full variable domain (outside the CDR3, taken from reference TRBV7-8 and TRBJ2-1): GAGVSQSPRYKVAKRGQDVALRCDPISGHVSLFWYQQALGQGPEFLTYFQNEAQLDKSGLPSDRFFAERPEGSVSTLKIQRTQQEDSAVYLCASSPGGLVVWFGPGTRLTVL.

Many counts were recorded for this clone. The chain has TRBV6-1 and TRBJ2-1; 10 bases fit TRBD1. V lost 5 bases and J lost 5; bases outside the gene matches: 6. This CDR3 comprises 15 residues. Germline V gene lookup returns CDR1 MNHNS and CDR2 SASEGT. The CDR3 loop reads CASSTGTGEDNEQFF. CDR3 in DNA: TGTGCCAGCAGTACCGGGACAGGGGAAGACAATGAGCAGTTCTTC.

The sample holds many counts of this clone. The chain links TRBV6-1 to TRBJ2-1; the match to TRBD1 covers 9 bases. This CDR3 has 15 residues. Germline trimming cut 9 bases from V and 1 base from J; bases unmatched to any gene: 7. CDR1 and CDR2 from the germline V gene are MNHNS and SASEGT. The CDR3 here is CASTRTGASYNEQFF. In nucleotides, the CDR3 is TGTGCCAGTACAAGGACAGGGGCTTCCTACAATGAGCAGTTCTTC.

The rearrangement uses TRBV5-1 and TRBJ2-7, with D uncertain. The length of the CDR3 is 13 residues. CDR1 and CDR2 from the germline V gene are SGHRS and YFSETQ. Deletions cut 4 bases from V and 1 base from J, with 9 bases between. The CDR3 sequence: CASSRSRSYEQYF. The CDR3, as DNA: TGCGCCAGCAGCCGTAGCCGGTCCTACGAGCAGTACTTC.

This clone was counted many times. In nucleotides, the CDR3 is TGTGCCAGCAGAGGGACTGAGGTCACAGATACGCAGTATTTT. It codes for CASRGTEVTDTQYF. V gene TRBV2 combines with J gene TRBJ2-3, with a possible D match to TRBD2 (6 bases). The CDR3 consists of 14 residues. V dropped 6 bases and J dropped 2 bases, with 12 bases sitting between them. Germline V lookup: CDR1 SNHLY, CDR2 FYNNEI.

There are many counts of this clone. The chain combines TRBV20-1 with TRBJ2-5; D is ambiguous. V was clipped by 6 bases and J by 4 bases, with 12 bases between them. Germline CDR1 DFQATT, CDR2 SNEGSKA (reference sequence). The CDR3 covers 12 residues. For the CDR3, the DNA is TGCAGTGCCTCGACAAACGGAGAGACCCAGTACTTC. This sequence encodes CSASTNGETQYF.

CDR3 region: CASSLGWEGVYEQYF. The CDR3 nucleotides read TGCGCCAGCAGCTTGGGGTGGGAGGGGGTCTACGAGCAGTACTTC. The genes are TRBV5-1 and TRBJ2-7; D perhaps matches TRBD2 (7 bases). The CDR3 is made up of 15 amino acids. The germline V and J ends were trimmed by 0 bases and 3 bases, with 13 bases remaining between them. The germline gives CDR1 SGHRS, CDR2 YFSETQ.

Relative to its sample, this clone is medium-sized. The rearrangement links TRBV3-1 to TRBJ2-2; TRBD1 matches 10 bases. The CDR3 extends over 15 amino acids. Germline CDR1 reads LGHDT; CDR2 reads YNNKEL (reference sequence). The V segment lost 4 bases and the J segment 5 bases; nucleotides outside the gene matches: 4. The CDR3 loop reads CASSPGTGETGELFF. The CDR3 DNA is TGTGCCAGCAGCCCCGGGACAGGGGAAACCGGGGAGCTGTTTTTT.

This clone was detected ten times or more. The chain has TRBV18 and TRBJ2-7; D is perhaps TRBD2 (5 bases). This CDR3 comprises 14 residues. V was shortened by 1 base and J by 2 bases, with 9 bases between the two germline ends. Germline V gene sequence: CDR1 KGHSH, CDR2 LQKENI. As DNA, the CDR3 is TGTGCCAGCTCACCACAGCCCGGGACCTACGAGCAGTACTTC. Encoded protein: CASSPQPGTYEQYF.

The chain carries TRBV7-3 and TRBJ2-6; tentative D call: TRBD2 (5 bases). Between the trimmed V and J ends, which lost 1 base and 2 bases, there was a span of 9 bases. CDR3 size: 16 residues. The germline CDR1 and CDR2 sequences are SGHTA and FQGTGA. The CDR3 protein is CASSLSAGAGANVLTF. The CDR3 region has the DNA TGTGCCAGCAGCTTAAGCGCCGGGGCTGGGGCCAACGTCCTGACTTTC.

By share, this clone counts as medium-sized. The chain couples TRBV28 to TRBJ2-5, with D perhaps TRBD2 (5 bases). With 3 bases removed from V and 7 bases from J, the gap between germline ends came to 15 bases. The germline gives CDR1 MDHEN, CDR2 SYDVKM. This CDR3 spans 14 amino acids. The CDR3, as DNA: TGTGCCAGCAGTTTTGTGGCGGGTTTTGGGACCCAGTACTTC. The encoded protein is CASSFVAGFGTQYF.

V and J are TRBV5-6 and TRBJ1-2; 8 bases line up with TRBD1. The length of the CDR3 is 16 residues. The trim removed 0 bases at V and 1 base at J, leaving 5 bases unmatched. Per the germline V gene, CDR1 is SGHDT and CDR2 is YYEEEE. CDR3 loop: CASSLGQGMGNYGYTF. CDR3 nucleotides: TGTGCCAGCAGCTTGGGACAGGGGATGGGTAACTATGGCTACACCTTC.

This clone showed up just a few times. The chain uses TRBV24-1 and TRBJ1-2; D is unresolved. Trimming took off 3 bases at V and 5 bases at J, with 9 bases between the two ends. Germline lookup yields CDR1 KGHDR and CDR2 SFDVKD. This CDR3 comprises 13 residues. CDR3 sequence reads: CATSDPRRYGYTF. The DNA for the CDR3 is TGTGCCACCAGTGATCCCCGGAGGTATGGCTACACCTTC.

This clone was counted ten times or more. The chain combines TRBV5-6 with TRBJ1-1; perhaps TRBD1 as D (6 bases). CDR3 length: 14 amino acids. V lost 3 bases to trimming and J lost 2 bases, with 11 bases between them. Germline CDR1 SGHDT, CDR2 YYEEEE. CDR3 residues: CASSSGTFNTEAFF. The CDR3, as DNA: TGTGCCAGCAGCTCCGGGACATTCAACACTGAAGCTTTCTTT.

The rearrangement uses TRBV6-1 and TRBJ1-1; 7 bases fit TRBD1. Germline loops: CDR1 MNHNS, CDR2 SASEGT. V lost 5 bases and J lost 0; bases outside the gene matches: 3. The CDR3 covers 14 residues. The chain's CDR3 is CASSKDRMNTEAFF. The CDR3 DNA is TGTGCCAGCAGTAAGGACAGGATGAACACTGAAGCTTTCTTT.

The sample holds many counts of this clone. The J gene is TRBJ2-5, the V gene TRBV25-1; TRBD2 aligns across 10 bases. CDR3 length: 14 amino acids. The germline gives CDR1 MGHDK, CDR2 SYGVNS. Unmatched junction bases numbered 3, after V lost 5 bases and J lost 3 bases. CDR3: CASSSGGAEETQYF. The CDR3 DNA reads TGTGCCAGCAGTAGCGGGGGGGCCGAAGAGACCCAGTACTTC.

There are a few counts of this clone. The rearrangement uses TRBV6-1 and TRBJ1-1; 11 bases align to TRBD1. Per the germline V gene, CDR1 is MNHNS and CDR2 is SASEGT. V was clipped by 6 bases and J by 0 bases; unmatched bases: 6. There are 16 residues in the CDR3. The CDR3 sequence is CASSFWDRGMNTEAFF. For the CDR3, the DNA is TGTGCCAGCAGCTTCTGGGACAGGGGGATGAACACTGAAGCTTTCTTT.

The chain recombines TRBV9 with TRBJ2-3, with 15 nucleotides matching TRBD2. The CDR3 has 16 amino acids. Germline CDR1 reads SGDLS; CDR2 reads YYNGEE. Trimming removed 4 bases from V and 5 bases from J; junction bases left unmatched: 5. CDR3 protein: CASSTGTSGRLDTQYF. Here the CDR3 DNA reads TGTGCCAGCAGCACAGGGACTAGCGGGAGGTTAGATACGCAGTATTTT.

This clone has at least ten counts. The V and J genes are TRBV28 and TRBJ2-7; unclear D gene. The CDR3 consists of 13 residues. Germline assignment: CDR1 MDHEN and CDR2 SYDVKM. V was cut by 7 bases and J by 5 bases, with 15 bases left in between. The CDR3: CASTTVLLHEQYF. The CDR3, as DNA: TGTGCCAGCACAACCGTCCTGCTGCACGAGCAGTACTTC.

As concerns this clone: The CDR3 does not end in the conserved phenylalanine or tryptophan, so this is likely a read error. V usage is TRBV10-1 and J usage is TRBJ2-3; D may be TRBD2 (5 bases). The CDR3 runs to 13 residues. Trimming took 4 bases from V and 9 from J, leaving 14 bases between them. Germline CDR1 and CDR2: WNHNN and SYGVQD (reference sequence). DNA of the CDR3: TGCGCCAGCAGTGGAGGGATATACTTAACGCAGTATGGT. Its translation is CASSGGIYLTQYG.

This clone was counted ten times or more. In nucleotides, the CDR3 is TGTGCCAGCAGTGACAATGACAGGGCGGGAAACACCATATATTTT. This codes for CASSDNDRAGNTIYF. V usage is TRBV12-3 or TRBV12-4 and J usage is TRBJ1-3, with 7 bases matching TRBD1. This CDR3 contains 15 residues. Losses at the gene ends were 5 bases for V and 4 bases for J; bases not matched to a gene: 8.

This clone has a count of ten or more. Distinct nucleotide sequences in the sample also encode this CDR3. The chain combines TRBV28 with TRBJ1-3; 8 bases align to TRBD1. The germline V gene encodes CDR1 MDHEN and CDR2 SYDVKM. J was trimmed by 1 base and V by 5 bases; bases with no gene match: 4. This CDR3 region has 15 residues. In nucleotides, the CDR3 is TGTGCCAGCAGTGCCGGGACAGGTTCTGGAAACACCATATATTTT. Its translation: CASSAGTGSGNTIYF. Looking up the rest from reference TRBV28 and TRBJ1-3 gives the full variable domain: DVKVTQSSRYLVKRTGEKVFLECVQDMDHENMFWYRQDPGLGLRLIYFSYDVKMKEKGDIPEGYSVSREKKERFSLILESASTNQTSMYLCASSAGTGSGNTIYFGEGSWLTVV.